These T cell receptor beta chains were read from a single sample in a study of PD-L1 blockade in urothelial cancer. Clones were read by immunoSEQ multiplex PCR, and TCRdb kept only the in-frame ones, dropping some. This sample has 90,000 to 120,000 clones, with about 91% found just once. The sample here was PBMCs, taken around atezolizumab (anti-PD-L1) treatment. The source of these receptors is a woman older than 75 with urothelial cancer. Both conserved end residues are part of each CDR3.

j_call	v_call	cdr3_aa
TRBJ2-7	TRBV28	CASTSRDSKQYF
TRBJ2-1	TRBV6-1	CASSDSGTPRNEQFF
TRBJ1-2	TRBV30	CAWSVQGAKNGYTF
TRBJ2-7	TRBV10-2	CASSDRSYEQYF
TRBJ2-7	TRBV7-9	CASSLAIGEQYF
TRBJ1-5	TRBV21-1	CASRDRDSSNQPQHF
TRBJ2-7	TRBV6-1	CASPTSGTSYEQYF
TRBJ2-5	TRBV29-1	CSVLAGLPSASYQETQYF
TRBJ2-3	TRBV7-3	CASSTIPLPAGESDTQYF
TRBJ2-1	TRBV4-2	CASSQRASGDNEQFF
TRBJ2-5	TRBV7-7	CASSPTNKETQYF
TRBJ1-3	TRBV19	CASSISGVLRGNTIYF
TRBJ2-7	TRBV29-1	CSALTGETYEQYF
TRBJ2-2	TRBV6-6	CASSWASGNTGELFF
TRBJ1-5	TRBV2	CASSLTTLGGGQPQHF
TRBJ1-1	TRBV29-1	CSDFLGTRAFF
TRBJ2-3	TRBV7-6	CASSLEPSGRTADTQYF
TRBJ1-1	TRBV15	CATSRGAWDTEAFF